This T cell receptor (beta chain) was documented in a study of tumor-infiltrating lymphocytes in primary liver carcinoma (dated by TCRdb to the late 2010s). As for the study more broadly: Of the five patients (three men and two women, aged 30 to 69 years), four had hepatocellular carcinoma and one had combined HCC and intrahepatic cholangiocarcinoma. Tumors of the five patients were stage T1-T3 N0M0 with maximum diameters of about 4.2 to 10 cm. Each sample produced about 3.5 to 8 million productive TCRbeta reads, and read depth showed no significant difference between tissue types. Across five regions of each liver tumor, along with adjacent normal tissue and blood, the study brought together TCRbeta repertoire sequencing, expression microarrays and whole-exome sequencing. A total of approximately 35 specimens from 5 patients underwent TCRbeta repertoire sequencing, comprising around 25 tumor regions, 5 adjacent noncancerous liver tissues and 5 peripheral blood samples. To link TCRbeta repertoire diversity to the local molecular phenotype, the 25 tumor region samples were profiled with Agilent mRNA microarrays. Repertoires from technical replicates were highly reproducible, with mean shared-clone rates approximately 0.92 and correlation coefficients above 0.98.

A word on this clonotype: It lacks a known antigen. A junction boundary mismatches the germline segment, possibly from a read error.

A constant-region primer and ProtoScript II reverse transcriptase were used to reverse-transcribe TCRbeta-specific cDNA from roughly 0.5 ug total RNA. Construction of the TCRbeta libraries relied on three nested rounds of multiplex PCR, following a slightly modified ARM-PCR procedure. A final 25-cycle PCR with Deep VentR polymerase added sample barcodes and Illumina adapters. Before sequencing, amplicons of 200-500 bp were gel-purified using a QIAquick gel extraction kit. TCRbeta amplicons were sequenced on an Illumina HiSeq 2500 with 250-bp paired-end reads. Under the source paper's analysis protocol: Trimmomatic v0.33 was used to quality-trim the reads, and FLASH v1.2.11 was used to merge paired reads so that full CDR3 sequences could be recovered. V, D and J germline segments were assigned to the rearranged TCRbeta sequences using MiGEC v1.2.1b. Clonotype statistics and Shannon-Wiener diversity indices were calculated with VDJtools v1.0.0. To reduce sampling bias, subsequent analyses other than the diversity analysis used only the 250 most abundant clonotypes in each sample. The public reads were reprocessed in TCRdb via fastp at Q25 and MiXCR, keeping in-frame beta chains. Entries are consolidated by CDR3 protein sequence, retaining the most common genes and DNA. What appears here as the V and J calls and clone size reflects TCRdb's work, not the paper's. Recorded for this sample are about 200,000 distinct CDR3 sequences; about 82% of them occurred a single time. The ten biggest clones cover 15% to 20% of the sample.

Beyond this particular receptor, the publication reports: Comparison of CD4+ and CD8+ T cell repertoires was precluded by the use of bulk unsorted samples. Pairs of tumor regions showed greater repertoire overlap (mean about 35%) than tumor-adjacent pairs (approximately 17%) or tumor-blood pairs (roughly 15%), which is consistent with antigen-driven expansion. The study included only a few patients, and the authors note findings should be validated in a larger study. Only the TCR beta chain was sequenced, so true repertoire diversity is likely underestimated because unpaired alpha chains were not captured. Only roughly 8-25% of top clones appeared in all five regions of a tumor, which suggests that tumor-infiltrating T cells are spatially heterogeneous. A significantly larger repertoire fraction was made up by the top 250 clones in tumors than in blood (p = 0.039).

Total RNA and DNA were co-extracted from approximately 20-30 mg of bulk tissue with the AllPrep DNA/RNA mini kit, without cell sorting. Between late 2015 and March 2016, a handful of patients in China with histopathologically diagnosed primary liver carcinoma had their tumors surgically resected. At the time of sampling, the patients were treatment-naive and had chronic HBV infection. Five spatially separated regions were sampled per tumor: superior, inferior, left-lateral and right-lateral poles, plus the tumor centre. Histology showed that every tumor sample contained more than 80% viable tumor cells. Pieces of fresh tumor and adjacent tissue were cut in half, with one half kept in RNAlater at -80 degrees C and the other half sent for histology. The specimen was tumor tissue from primary liver carcinoma. The sequence was obtained from a man aged 40-50 years with primary liver carcinoma and hepatitis B virus infection.

The nucleotides read TGTGCCAGCAGCTTATACCGTTCCGCGGGAGGGTCCCACAATGTGCAGTTCTTC. It translates to CASSLYRSAGGSHNVQFF. In this chain, TRBV11-1 is recombined with TRBJ2-1; 9 junctional bases match TRBD2. There are 18 amino acids in the CDR3, from cysteine to phenylalanine inclusive. Only the CDR3 region is kept as DNA, spanning 54 bases read in frame from base 1. The CDR1 and CDR2 encoded by the germline V gene (reference sequence) are SGHAT and FQDESV.